This T cell receptor beta chain stems from a study of T cell responses to AZD1222 COVID-19 vaccine. Overall study results and limits: Recipients of two AZD1222 doses showed rising Spike-specific TCR breadth and depth. Donors in the cohort were predominantly white British and more often female, and clonal diversity was possibly underestimated.

Repertoires were generated with immunoSEQ multiplex PCR, while TCRdb's copy carries only in-frame clones and drops some. The profile shows 120,000 to 150,000 clones, 91% of them singletons. Regarding this clone: As yet, its antigen is unknown.

V lost 0 bases to trimming and J lost 4 bases; unmatched junction nucleotides: 6. Germline CDR1 and CDR2: WNHNN and SYGVQD (reference sequence). The CDR3 runs 16 residues. Sequencing used peripheral blood, obtained on day 0 of AZD1222 vaccination. The genes are TRBV10-1 and TRBJ2-3; 8 bases line up with TRBD2. The clonotype comes from an adult in good health. The CDR3 DNA sequence: TGCGCCAGCAGTGAGTCCGAAGCGGGAGTGGCAGATACGCAGTATTTT. Amino acid sequence: CASSESEAGVADTQYF.